The 13 T cell receptor beta chains given below trace back to one sample, sequenced in a study of cytomegalovirus exposure and HLA in healthy donors. The PCR used 60 Vbeta and 13 Jbeta primers. Generated by immunoSEQ multiplex PCR, the TCRdb table keeps only in-frame clones and is missing some. This table holds tens of thousands of clones, approximately 76% found once. Specimen: PBMCs. Receptors originate from a man aged 30-40 years in good health and CMV-seropositive.

This chain links TRBV4-2 with TRBJ2-2, with 8 positions matching TRBD1. The CDR3 spans 15 residues. Trimming cost V 4 bases and J 3 bases; bases outside gene matches: 4. Per germline, CDR1 LGHNA and CDR2 YNFKEQ. CDR3 nucleotides: TGTGCCAGCAGCCCGGGACAGGTAGACACCGGGGAGCTGTTTTTT. Its protein is CASSPGQVDTGELFF.

The V call is TRBV6-4, the J call TRBJ2-7; 9 bases align to TRBD2. The CDR3 consists of 13 residues. The germline CDR1 and CDR2 sequences are MRHNA and SNTAGT. The ends lost 3 bases at V and 6 bases at J; junction bases unmatched: 3. The chain's CDR3 is CASSEREGGEQYF. Here the CDR3 DNA reads TGTGCCAGCAGTGAGCGGGAGGGAGGCGAGCAGTACTTC.

The V gene is TRBV7-8, the J gene TRBJ1-2, with a tentative D call TRBD1 (5 bases). V was pared by 1 base and J by 4 bases, with 13 bases between. The CDR3 covers 15 residues. Germline V lookup: CDR1 SGHVS, CDR2 FQNEAQ. In DNA form, the CDR3 reads TGTGCCAGCAGCTTAGTGCGGGGCGATACCTATGGCTACACCTTC. Protein sequence: CASSLVRGDTYGYTF.

The gene calls are TRBV6-5 and TRBJ1-1, with D possibly TRBD1 on 5 matching bases. Between the trimmed V and J ends, which lost 2 bases and 7 bases, there was a span of 17 bases. CDR1 MNHEY and CDR2 SVGAGI come from the germline V gene. CDR3 length: 15 amino acids. This chain's CDR3 is CASSYGVGGTGEAFF. The CDR3 nucleotides read TGTGCCAGCAGTTACGGCGTGGGCGGGACCGGTGAAGCTTTCTTT.

The CDR3 loop is CASSSRTGRNEQYF. CDR3 coding DNA: TGTGCCAGCAGTTCCAGGACAGGGAGGAACGAGCAGTACTTC. The rearrangement uses TRBV28 and TRBJ2-7; the match to TRBD1 covers 8 bases. The V gene end was trimmed by 4 bases and the J gene end by 5 bases; junction bases not matched to a gene: 7. The CDR3 loop spans 14 amino acids. Germline V lookup: CDR1 MDHEN, CDR2 SYDVKM.

This chain joins TRBV19 and TRBJ2-3, with a weak D call TRBD1 (6 bases). The CDR3 covers 13 residues. The germline V gene has CDR1 LNHDA and CDR2 SQIVND (reference sequence). Trimming pared 5 bases from V and 6 bases from J, leaving 12 bases between. The CDR3 protein is CASSWGPADTQYF. The CDR3 DNA sequence: TGTGCCAGTAGTTGGGGGCCCGCGGATACGCAGTATTTT.

The table lists this clone with a count of one. CDR3 residues: CASSVGTGINNEQFF. CDR3 nucleotides: TGTGCCAGCAGCGTTGGGACAGGGATTAACAATGAGCAGTTCTTC. The V and J genes are TRBV9 and TRBJ2-1, with 9 bases matching TRBD1. Unmatched junction bases numbered 5, after V lost 2 bases and J lost 5 bases. The CDR3 totals 15 residues. Germline CDR1 and CDR2: SGDLS and YYNGEE.

The chain joins TRBV2 to TRBJ2-3, with D possibly being TRBD1 (6 bases). With 3 bases removed from V and 2 bases from J, the gap between germline ends came to 12 bases. In germline, CDR1 is SNHLY, CDR2 FYNNEI. The CDR3 has 15 amino acids. CDR3 nucleotides: TGTGCCAGCAGTGAGAGGACAGTTTTCACAGATACGCAGTATTTT. This translates into CASSERTVFTDTQYF.

The genes are TRBV7-9 and TRBJ1-1, with TRBD1 matching 8 bases. The V gene end was trimmed by 5 bases and the J gene end by 11 bases; junction bases not matched to a gene: 10. The CDR3 runs 13 residues. The germline CDR1 and CDR2 sequences are SEHNR and FQNEAQ (reference sequence). The CDR3 sequence is CASSLGQGKKAFF. CDR3 DNA sequence: TGTGCCAGCAGCCTCGGACAGGGTAAAAAGGCTTTCTTT.

The V call is TRBV5-5, the J call TRBJ1-2; no definite D call. CDR1 and CDR2 from the germline V gene are SGHKS and YYEKEE (reference sequence). The CDR3 spans 19 residues. The V gene lost 1 base and the J gene lost 6 bases, with 28 bases spanning the gap. CDR3 DNA sequence: TGTGCCAGCAGCTTGTCTTTGGGGAGCCGAACTGCGGGTATGAATGGCTACACCTTC. As protein: CASSLSLGSRTAGMNGYTF.

This chain uses TRBV28 with TRBJ2-7; 7 bases map to TRBD1. Germline values: CDR1 MDHEN, CDR2 SYDVKM. J was trimmed by 3 bases and V by 5 bases; bases with no gene match: 4. The CDR3 is made up of 13 amino acids. The chain's CDR3 is CASSGRDSYEQYV. In DNA, the CDR3 is TGTGCCAGCAGTGGCCGGGACAGCTACGAGCAGTACGTC.

The genes are TRBV14 and TRBJ2-3; 10 bases map to TRBD2. This CDR3 is 15 amino acids long. Per the germline V gene, CDR1 is SGHDN and CDR2 is FVKESK. The V and J ends lost 4 bases and 1 base, in that order; junction bases with no gene match: 2. In DNA, the CDR3 is TGTGCCAGCAGCCTAGCGGGAGGACGCACAGATACGCAGTATTTT. This sequence encodes CASSLAGGRTDTQYF.

V usage is TRBV28 and J usage is TRBJ2-6; tentative D call: TRBD1 (6 bases). Trimming cost V 6 bases and J 0 bases, with 9 bases left between them. The CDR3 is made up of 15 amino acids. Germline V gene sequence: CDR1 MDHEN, CDR2 SYDVKM. As DNA, the CDR3 is TGTGCCAGCAGCTCGGACAGCTCTGGGGCCAACGTCCTGACTTTC. Its protein is CASSSDSSGANVLTF. The full variable domain, rest sourced from reference TRBV28 and TRBJ2-6, is DVKVTQSSRYLVKRTGEKVFLECVQDMDHENMFWYRQDPGLGLRLIYFSYDVKMKEKGDIPEGYSVSREKKERFSLILESASTNQTSMYLCASSSDSSGANVLTFGAGSRLTVL.